Below, one T cell receptor beta chain is given with its context. This record belongs to a study of OX40 agonist ivuxolimab in advanced cancers. For the study at large: Among those enrolled, mean age was roughly 62 years (range roughly 20 to 79) and 82.7% were male. Prior checkpoint blockade (anti-PD-1, anti-PD-L1 or anti-CTLA-4) was permitted; 40% had it.

Measured with immunoSEQ multiplex PCR; TCRdb has only the in-frame clones, and not every one. The sample consists of roughly 93,000 clones, approximately 90% of them appearing once. The V gene's germline CDR1 is SGHRS and CDR2 YFSETQ. The CDR3 sequence is 15 residues long. With 4 bases removed from V and 0 bases from J, the gap between germline ends came to 14 bases. The chain combines TRBV5-1 with TRBJ2-7, with D unclear. Sequencing used CD4+ or CD8+ T cells sorted from blood, obtained in a trial of the OX40 agonist ivuxolimab. The source is an adult with an advanced solid tumor such as melanoma, head and neck, liver or kidney cancer. The CDR3 sequence: CASSGSGLYSYEQYF. The CDR3 region has the DNA TGCGCCAGCAGCGGGTCAGGCCTCTACTCCTACGAGCAGTACTTC.